This passage covers 32 T cell receptor beta chains from one sample sequenced in a study of cytomegalovirus exposure and HLA in healthy donors (dated by TCRdb to about 2017). The library was prepared using the immunoSEQ multiplex PCR assay. A mixture of 60 forward primers for TCR Vbeta segments and 13 reverse primers for TCR Jbeta segments was used in the multiplex PCR. This immuneACCESS table, as held by TCRdb, lists in-frame sequences with V and J called but not all clones. Of the missing ones, under half trace to an unresolved V gene in checked studies; the others have no known cause. In this sample the table shows 95,000 to 150,000 clones, 60% to 85% of which occur a single time. The top ten hold 2.5% to 3% of the sample. Material for sequencing was PBMCs. The receptors were gathered from a woman aged 40 to 50 in good health and CMV-seropositive.

The chain couples TRBV7-9 to TRBJ1-2, with D hard to call. Trimming pared 5 bases from V and 5 bases from J, leaving 12 bases between. CDR1 and CDR2 (germline): SEHNR, FQNEAQ (reference sequence). This CDR3 spans 13 amino acids. CDR3 bases: TGTGCCAGCAGCGAAAACTCGGGGTATGGCTACACCTTC. This codes for CASSENSGYGYTF.

This chain connects TRBV10-2 to TRBJ2-1, with TRBD2 identical over 9 bases. From germline, CDR1 is WSHSY and CDR2 SAAADI. V dropped 3 bases and J dropped 8; count of bases not matched to a gene: 8. This CDR3 has 15 amino acids. The CDR3 region is CASSDLASGVYEQFF. The CDR3 bases are TGCGCCAGCAGTGACTTGGCTAGCGGGGTCTATGAGCAGTTCTTC.

V and J are TRBV5-4 and TRBJ2-3; TRBD2 agrees at 12 bases. This CDR3 is built from 19 residues. V lost 4 bases to trimming and J lost 1 base; unmatched junction nucleotides: 13. Germline values: CDR1 SGHNT, CDR2 YYREEE (reference sequence). The CDR3 DNA is TGTGCCAGCAGCCCACAAGGACTAGCGGGGAGGGCTGGCACAGATACGCAGTATTTT. Its protein is CASSPQGLAGRAGTDTQYF.

The chain has TRBV7-6 and TRBJ2-5; tentatively, D is TRBD1 (6 bases). Germline V gene lookup returns CDR1 SGHVS and CDR2 FNYEAQ. This CDR3 is built from 13 residues. V shed 3 bases and J shed 5 bases, with 10 bases lying between them. The chain's CDR3 is CASSFQGLETQYF. The CDR3 DNA reads as TGTGCCAGCAGCTTTCAGGGGCTGGAGACCCAGTACTTC.

V usage is TRBV5-1 and J usage is TRBJ2-3, with 7 bases identical to TRBD2. The V gene end was trimmed by 4 bases and the J gene end by 4 bases; junction bases not matched to a gene: 12. CDR3 length: 16 residues. Germline values: CDR1 SGHRS, CDR2 YFSETQ. The CDR3 is CASSGGLEVSPDTQYF. Written as DNA, the CDR3 is TGCGCCAGCAGCGGAGGACTAGAGGTTAGCCCAGATACGCAGTATTTT.

This clone was counted a few times. V gene TRBV5-6 combines with J gene TRBJ1-2, with 11 bases lining up with TRBD1. Losses at the gene ends were 3 bases for V and 8 bases for J; bases not matched to a gene: 6. Germline CDR1 is SGHDT and CDR2 is YYEEEE. CDR3 length: 14 amino acids. CDR3 sequence (DNA): TGTGCCAGCAGCTCCCTGGACAGGGGGCCCGGCTACACCTTC. Its translation: CASSSLDRGPGYTF.

Comments on this clone: Additional DNA sequences in this sample encode the identical CDR3. This chain uses TRBV10-3 with TRBJ2-7; 13 bases match TRBD2. The CDR3 sequence is 14 residues long. The junction had 1 base not matched to a gene; V was cut back by 4 bases and J by 4 bases. Germline V gene data show CDR1 as ENHRY and CDR2 as SYGVKD. CDR3 nucleotides: TGTGCCATCAGTGGGACTAGCGGGAGTTACGAGCAGTACTTC. Encoded protein: CAISGTSGSYEQYF.

The rearrangement uses TRBV18 and TRBJ1-5; a weak D match, TRBD1 (5 bases). The CDR3 sequence is 16 residues long. The germline gives CDR1 KGHSH, CDR2 LQKENI. The germline V and J ends were trimmed by 2 bases and 4 bases, with 15 bases remaining between them. The CDR3 DNA reads TGTGCCAGCTCACCAGGCTCGGGGACTGAGAATCAGCCCCAGCATTTT. As protein: CASSPGSGTENQPQHF.

The J gene is TRBJ2-7, the V gene TRBV21-1; the D call of TRBD2 is as the table states it, not checked on the DNA. TRBV21-1 is a pseudogene. The CDR3 contains 15 residues. The CDR3 spells CASSTRLAGVYEQYF. As DNA, the CDR3 is TGTGCCAGCAGCACTCGACTAGCGGGAGTTTACGAGCAGTACTTC.

The V gene is TRBV6-1, the J gene TRBJ1-3; D uncertain. CDR3 length equals 14 residues. With 0 bases removed from V and 4 bases from J, the gap between germline ends came to 7 bases. Germline values: CDR1 MNHNS, CDR2 SASEGT. CDR3 loop: CASSEAGRGNTIYF. The CDR3 bases are TGTGCCAGCAGTGAAGCTGGCAGGGGAAACACCATATATTTT.

The V call is TRBV11-2, the J call TRBJ1-1; the D is unclear. The V and J ends lost 7 bases and 4 bases respectively, with 13 bases between them. The germline CDR1 and CDR2 sequences are SGHAT and FQNNGV. The CDR3 length is 13 residues. The CDR3 sequence: CASTPPGGTEAFF. The CDR3 coding sequence is TGTGCCAGCACCCCCCCCGGAGGCACTGAAGCTTTCTTT.

V is TRBV5-1 and J is TRBJ1-2, with 9 bases that match TRBD1. The ends lost 0 bases at V and 1 base at J; junction bases unmatched: 1. Looked up from germline, CDR1 is SGHRS and CDR2 is YFSETQ. This CDR3 region has 15 residues. The CDR3 DNA is TGCGCCAGCAGCTTGGGGGACAGGGATAACTATGGCTACACCTTC. This encodes CASSLGDRDNYGYTF.

A single count supports this clone. The chain combines TRBV30 with TRBJ1-2, with a tentative D call TRBD1 (5 bases). CDR3 length: 12 residues. The germline V and J ends were trimmed by 4 bases and 6 bases, with 12 bases remaining between them. The V gene's germline CDR1 is GTSNPN and CDR2 SVGIG (reference sequence). The CDR3: CAWTVRVNGYTF. CDR3 DNA sequence: TGTGCCTGGACGGTCAGGGTGAATGGCTACACCTTC.

This chain connects TRBV18 to TRBJ1-3; D call uncertain. The germline CDR1 and CDR2 sequences are KGHSH and LQKENI. V gave up 0 bases and J gave up 0 bases, with 3 bases separating them. The CDR3 runs to 14 residues. CDR3 loop: CASSPPASGNTIYF. The CDR3 DNA reads TGTGCCAGCTCACCACCGGCCTCTGGAAACACCATATATTTT. The full variable domain, in which reference TRBV18 and TRBJ1-3 provide the parts outside the CDR3, is NAGVMQNPRHLVRRRGQEARLRCSPMKGHSHVYWYRQLPEEGLKFMVYLQKENIIDESGMPKERFSAEFPKEGPSILRIQQVVRGDSAAYFCASSPPASGNTIYFGEGSWLTVV.

The gene calls are TRBV19 and TRBJ2-1; 7 bases align to TRBD2. The junction had 4 bases not matched to a gene; V was cut back by 5 bases and J by 6 bases. Looked up from germline, CDR1 is LNHDA and CDR2 is SQIVND (reference sequence). CDR3 length equals 13 residues. The CDR3 spells CASSGLGVNEQFF. The CDR3, as DNA: TGTGCCAGTAGTGGACTAGGGGTCAATGAGCAGTTCTTC.

The CDR3 DNA reads as TGTGCCAGCAGTCGCGACAGGGCAGTAGGCAGTGAAAAACTGTTTTTT. This sequence encodes CASSRDRAVGSEKLFF. V and J are TRBV2 and TRBJ1-4; 7 bases fit TRBD1. The CDR3 consists of 16 residues. The germline V gene encodes CDR1 SNHLY and CDR2 FYNNEI. V shed 5 bases, J shed 7 bases, and the junction held 13 bases outside the gene matches.

The V call is TRBV4-2, the J call TRBJ2-7; 10 bases match TRBD2. The germline V gene has CDR1 LGHNA and CDR2 YNFKEQ. V was clipped by 0 bases and J by 3 bases; unmatched bases: 8. The CDR3 is 17 residues long. DNA for the CDR3: TGTGCCAGCAGCCAAGATGGAATTAGCGGGGGGCTCTACGAGCAGTACTTC. Its protein product is CASSQDGISGGLYEQYF.

The rearrangement uses TRBV6-5 and TRBJ2-7; maybe TRBD1 (6 bases). The V end was cut by 4 bases, the J end by 5 bases, with 18 bases between. The CDR3 spans 15 residues. From germline, CDR1 is MNHEY and CDR2 SVGAGI. CDR3 DNA sequence: TGTGCCAGCAGTTCACGGGACAAGGCTCCTGACGAGCAGTACTTC. It is translated as CASSSRDKAPDEQYF.

This clone was observed a few times. The genes are TRBV6-1 and TRBJ2-3, with 7 bases identical to TRBD2. The CDR3 has 15 amino acids. With 2 bases clipped from V and 10 bases from J, the junction kept 12 bases outside the gene matches. Per the germline V gene, CDR1 is MNHNS and CDR2 is SASEGT. The CDR3 DNA sequence: TGTGCCAGCAGTGAAATCCGGGGGGACGGTTTTGCGCAGTATTTT. Encoded protein: CASSEIRGDGFAQYF.

The rearrangement links TRBV10-1 to TRBJ2-1, with TRBD1 matching 9 bases. The CDR3 loop spans 18 amino acids. The junction had 18 bases not matched to a gene; V was cut back by 4 bases and J by 8 bases. The germline V gene has CDR1 WNHNN and CDR2 SYGVQD (reference sequence). For the CDR3, the DNA is TGCGCCAGCAGTGTTTTGTTTCTAGGGACAGGGATAGGCCATGAGCAGTTCTTC. As protein: CASSVLFLGTGIGHEQFF.

In its sample, this clone was seen once. J is TRBJ2-5 and V is TRBV5-1; TRBD2 might be the D (5 bases). With 3 bases removed from V and 5 bases from J, the gap between germline ends came to 8 bases. The CDR3 is 12 amino acids. Germline lookup yields CDR1 SGHRS and CDR2 YFSETQ. The chain's CDR3 is CASSSRDETQYF. The CDR3 nucleotides read TGCGCCAGCAGCTCGAGGGATGAGACCCAGTACTTC.

V gene TRBV5-4 combines with J gene TRBJ1-3; D ambiguous. The germline CDR1 and CDR2 sequences are SGHNT and YYREEE (reference sequence). The V and J ends lost 0 bases and 0 bases respectively, with 10 bases between them. CDR3 length: 16 residues. The CDR3 nucleotides read TGTGCCAGCAGCTTGGGGGGAGTGCGCTCTGGAAACACCATATATTTT. Its protein product is CASSLGGVRSGNTIYF.

The chain is built from TRBV19 and TRBJ2-6; TRBD1 matches 8 bases. The germline V gene encodes CDR1 LNHDA and CDR2 SQIVND (reference sequence). This CDR3 has 18 amino acids. After removal of 1 base from V and 2 bases from J, the junction contained 7 bases not matched to a gene. The DNA for the CDR3 is TGTGCCAGTAGTATAGGGGGCAGGGGGCTGGCTGGGGCCAACGTCCTGACTTTC. As protein: CASSIGGRGLAGANVLTF.

In its sample, this clone was seen a few times. In DNA form, the CDR3 reads TGTGCCAGCAGCATTGAGGAGACCCAGTACTTC. Translating it yields CASSIEETQYF. V usage is TRBV2 and J usage is TRBJ2-5; D remains unclear. V lost 6 bases and J lost 5, with 7 bases in between. Germline V gene lookup returns CDR1 SNHLY and CDR2 FYNNEI. The CDR3 has 11 amino acids.

The chain uses TRBV19 and TRBJ1-1; D might be TRBD1 (6 bases). The germline CDR1 and CDR2 sequences are LNHDA and SQIVND (reference sequence). The germline V and J ends were trimmed by 3 bases and 4 bases, with 15 bases remaining between them. This CDR3 is 15 amino acids long. The chain's CDR3 is CASSIPGKGGTEAFF. Here the CDR3 DNA reads TGTGCCAGTAGTATCCCCGGGAAAGGGGGCACTGAAGCTTTCTTT.

V usage is TRBV29-1 and J usage is TRBJ2-6; D unclear. With 4 bases removed from V and 3 bases from J, the gap between germline ends came to 7 bases. The CDR3 covers 13 residues. Germline V gives CDR1 SQVTM, CDR2 ANQGSEA. CDR3 protein: CSVVPGGANVLTF. CDR3 in DNA: TGCAGCGTTGTGCCAGGTGGGGCCAACGTCCTGACTTTC.

The table lists this clone with a few counts. The chain combines TRBV30 with TRBJ1-1; no clear D gene. V was clipped by 5 bases and J by 2 bases, with 12 bases between them. The CDR3 sequence is 13 residues long. The germline gives CDR1 GTSNPN, CDR2 SVGIG (reference sequence). The DNA of the CDR3 is TGTGCCTGGTGCCCCGATAGTAACACTGAAGCTTTCTTT. It is translated as CAWCPDSNTEAFF.

The chain combines TRBV2 with TRBJ1-3, with 9 bases matching TRBD1. The CDR3 length is 16 residues. Germline CDR1 reads SNHLY; CDR2 reads FYNNEI. V gave up 3 bases and J gave up 4 bases; unmatched junction bases: 7. The CDR3 DNA reads TGTGCCAGCAGTGAGGGGAGGACAGGGGTCGGAAACACCATATATTTT. Its translation is CASSEGRTGVGNTIYF. Full variable domain (outside the CDR3, taken from reference TRBV2 and TRBJ1-3): EPEVTQTPSHQVTQMGQEVILRCVPISNHLYFYWYRQILGQKVEFLVSFYNNEISEKSEIFDDQFSVERPDGSNFTLKIRSTKLEDSAMYFCASSEGRTGVGNTIYFGEGSWLTVV.

The genes are TRBV7-9 and TRBJ1-6; the D is unclear. Germline V gene lookup returns CDR1 SEHNR and CDR2 FQNEAQ (reference sequence). CDR3 size: 13 residues. Between the trimmed V and J ends, which lost 1 base and 7 bases, there was a span of 5 bases. CDR3 protein: CASSLDQNSPLHF. The CDR3 nucleotides read TGTGCCAGCAGCTTAGACCAGAATTCACCCCTCCACTTT.

This chain links TRBV9 with TRBJ2-7, with D perhaps matching TRBD1 (6 bases). Trimming left V 2 bases short and J 0 bases short, with 12 bases between. Germline CDR1 is SGDLS and CDR2 is YYNGEE. The CDR3 has 15 residues. The DNA for the CDR3 is TGTGCCAGCAGCGTCGTACCAGGGGCCTCCTACGAGCAGTACTTC. Its protein is CASSVVPGASYEQYF.

CDR3 protein: CASNWGGGETQYF. The CDR3 region has the DNA TGTGCCAGCAATTGGGGGGGCGGCGAGACCCAGTACTTC. The rearrangement uses TRBV6-5 and TRBJ2-5, with a weak D call TRBD2 (7 bases). CDR3 length: 13 residues. Trimming cost V 7 bases and J 5 bases, with 14 bases left between them. Germline lookup yields CDR1 MNHEY and CDR2 SVGAGI.

The J gene is TRBJ2-7, the V gene TRBV9, with 9 positions matching TRBD1. The V and J ends lost 4 bases and 5 bases, in that order; junction bases with no gene match: 4. The CDR3 covers 13 residues. Germline V gene sequence: CDR1 SGDLS, CDR2 YYNGEE. CDR3 sequence: CASSPGTGHEQYF. The CDR3 nucleotides are TGTGCCAGCAGCCCTGGGACAGGGCACGAGCAGTACTTC.